Listed here are 24 T cell receptor beta chains from one sample, sequenced in a study of beta chain features in type 1 diabetes. Study-level findings and limits: Patients with Type 1 diabetes showed moderately but significantly shorter TCRB CDR3s in all four CD4+ subsets.

These TCRs are of unknown antigen specificity. Since all of the isolated RNA was reverse transcribed, expressed TCRB transcripts were what got sequenced. Measured with immunoSEQ multiplex PCR; TCRdb has only the in-frame clones, and not every one. The data show approximately 250,000 clones, around 25% seen once. The source material was naive CD4+ T cells from blood. All receptors come from a woman aged 30 to 39 with type 1 diabetes.

This clone has a handful of counts. The V call is TRBV19, the J call TRBJ2-2, with a possible D match to TRBD2 (5 bases). This CDR3 has 12 amino acids. Germline-derived CDR1 and CDR2 are LNHDA and SQIVND (reference sequence). CDR3 amino acids: CATRVFTGELFF. In DNA form, the CDR3 reads TGTGCTACTAGAGTTTTCACCGGGGAGCTGTTTTTT. The complete variable domain, with remaining parts taken from reference TRBV19 and TRBJ2-2, reads DGGITQSPKYLFRKEGQNVTLSCEQNLNHDAMYWYRQDPGQGLRLIYYSQIVNDFQKGDIAEGYSVSREKKESFPLTVTSAQKNPTAFYLCATRVFTGELFFGEGSRLTVL.

This clone showed up just a few times. CDR3 sequence: CASSPNFYEQYF. In nucleotides, the CDR3 is TGTGCCAGCAGTCCAAACTTCTACGAGCAGTACTTC. The rearrangement joins TRBV9 to TRBJ2-7; no definite D call. V shed 5 bases and J shed 3 bases, with 9 bases lying between them. Germline CDR1 is SGDLS and CDR2 is YYNGEE. The CDR3 extends over 12 amino acids.

This sequence joins TRBV27 and TRBJ2-6, with 12 bases fitting TRBD1. This CDR3 comprises 17 residues. V lost 5 bases, J lost 4 bases, and 6 bases stayed unmatched. The germline CDR1 and CDR2 sequences are MNHEY and SMNVEV (reference sequence). This CDR3 reads CASSPGQGAPGANVLTF. The CDR3 DNA is TGTGCCAGCAGTCCGGGACAGGGGGCGCCAGGGGCCAACGTCCTGACTTTC. Drawing the rest from reference TRBV27 and TRBJ2-6, the complete variable domain is EAQVTQNPRYLITVTGKKLTVTCSQNMNHEYMSWYRQDPGLGLRQIYYSMNVEVTDKGDVPEGYKVSRKEKRNFPLILESPSPNQTSLYFCASSPGQGAPGANVLTFGAGSRLTVL.

This clone has more than one count but fewer than ten. The V and J genes are TRBV5-4 and TRBJ2-7, with 13 bases aligning to TRBD2. J was trimmed by 3 bases and V by 3 bases; bases with no gene match: 6. From germline, CDR1 is SGHNT and CDR2 YYREEE (reference sequence). The CDR3 contains 16 residues. The CDR3 DNA sequence: TGTGCCAGCAGCTCAGGACTAGCGGGAGAATACTACGAGCAGTACTTC. Encoded protein: CASSSGLAGEYYEQYF.

The rearrangement uses TRBV18 and TRBJ1-2, with D maybe TRBD1 (5 bases). V was shortened by 4 bases and J by 2 bases, with 20 bases between the two germline ends. The germline CDR1 and CDR2 sequences are KGHSH and LQKENI. This CDR3 spans 17 amino acids. The DNA for the CDR3 is TGTGCCAGCTCACTAACGAGACAGACTCCCGAAAACTATGGCTACACCTTC. Amino acids: CASSLTRQTPENYGYTF.

The table lists this clone with a count of one. J is TRBJ1-2 and V is TRBV30; 8 bases are shared with TRBD1. J gave up 6 bases and V 2 bases, and 8 bases lay outside the gene matches. Per the germline V gene, CDR1 is GTSNPN and CDR2 is SVGIG (reference sequence). The CDR3 consists of 14 residues. The CDR3 DNA is TGTGCCTGGAGTATGAGACAGGGGAGCCATGGCTACACCTTC. Residues: CAWSMRQGSHGYTF.

This clone appeared a few times. CDR3 protein: CASSQRATSPGELFF. DNA of the CDR3: TGTGCCAGCAGCCAACGCGCGACTAGTCCTGGGGAGCTGTTTTTT. The chain employs TRBV7-3 and TRBJ2-2; possibly TRBD2 for D (6 bases). Looked up from germline, CDR1 is SGHTA and CDR2 is FQGTGA. This CDR3 has 15 amino acids. Trimming cost V 5 bases and J 8 bases, with 18 bases left between them.

This clone appeared a few times. The rearrangement uses TRBV18 and TRBJ2-6, with a tentative D call TRBD2 (6 bases). Trimming took off 3 bases at V and 2 bases at J, with 11 bases between the two ends. The CDR3 totals 16 residues. CDR1 KGHSH and CDR2 LQKENI come from the germline V gene. In nucleotides, the CDR3 is TGTGCCAGCTCACCGGCGGGATTCGCTGGGGCCAACGTCCTGACTTTC. Translating gives CASSPAGFAGANVLTF.

The table lists this clone with a few counts. Written as DNA, the CDR3 is TGCGCCAGCAGTCACCCTTGGACAGGGGAGACTGAAGCTTTCTTT. Residues: CASSHPWTGETEAFF. This chain joins TRBV23-1 and TRBJ1-1, with TRBD1 matching 9 bases. TRBV23-1 belongs to the ORF category, with a function that is uncertain. Germline trimming cut 3 bases from V and 5 bases from J; bases unmatched to any gene: 7. The CDR3 loop spans 15 amino acids.

In its sample, this clone was seen a few times. The chain uses TRBV7-2 and TRBJ1-5, with D tentatively TRBD1 (5 bases). This CDR3 has 16 amino acids. The germline CDR1 and CDR2 sequences are SGHTA and FQGNSA. V lost 1 base and J lost 4, with 14 bases in between. This CDR3 is CASSLGFGGTNQPQHF. CDR3 DNA: TGTGCCAGCAGCTTAGGATTCGGGGGGACGAATCAGCCCCAGCATTTT. The entire variable domain, with the rest obtained from reference TRBV7-2 and TRBJ1-5, is as follows: GAGVSQSPSNKVTEKGKDVELRCDPISGHTALYWYRQSLGQGLEFLIYFQGNSAPDKSGLPSDRFSAERTGGSVSTLTIQRTQQEDSAVYLCASSLGFGGTNQPQHFGDGTRLSIL.

The chain combines TRBV7-2 with TRBJ2-5, with 8 bases matching TRBD2. CDR1 is SGHTA and CDR2 is FQGNSA in the germline V gene. The CDR3 loop spans 17 amino acids. J was trimmed by 1 base and V by 1 base; bases with no gene match: 8. This CDR3 is CASSLGPGTSPQETQYF. Here the CDR3 DNA reads TGTGCCAGCAGCTTAGGGCCCGGGACTAGTCCCCAAGAGACCCAGTACTTC.

This chain joins TRBV4-1 and TRBJ2-7; D may be TRBD1 (5 bases). The germline V gene has CDR1 MGHRA and CDR2 YSYEKL. The CDR3 totals 15 residues. V was shortened by 1 base and J by 0 bases, with 10 bases between the two germline ends. CDR3 nucleotides: TGCGCCAGCAGCCAAGGGAAGGGGCCCTCCTACGAGCAGTACTTC. The encoded protein is CASSQGKGPSYEQYF.

To note about this clone: Within the sample, other DNA sequences also encode this same CDR3. The gene calls are TRBV30 and TRBJ2-3; D not certain. The V gene's germline CDR1 is GTSNPN and CDR2 SVGIG (reference sequence). The CDR3 covers 11 residues. The ends were cut back, 3 bases at V and 4 bases at J, with 5 bases in the middle. The CDR3 DNA sequence: TGTGCCTGGAGCCCAGCAGATACGCAGTATTTT. It is translated as CAWSPADTQYF. The full variable domain, its missing parts supplied by reference TRBV30 and TRBJ2-3, is SQTIHQWPATLVQPVGSPLSLECTVEGTSNPNLYWYRQAAGRGLQLLFYSVGIGQISSEVPQNLSASRPQDRQFILSSKKLLLSDSGFYLCAWSPADTQYFGPGTRLTVL.

The chain is built from TRBV29-1 and TRBJ1-5; TRBD1 aligns across 7 bases. V gave up 2 bases and J gave up 5 bases; unmatched junction bases: 0. CDR3 length: 12 amino acids. In germline, CDR1 is SQVTM, CDR2 ANQGSEA. The CDR3 loop reads CSVETGDQPQHF. The CDR3 nucleotides read TGCAGCGTTGAAACAGGGGATCAGCCCCAGCATTTT.

The rearrangement links TRBV11-2 to TRBJ2-1; D is perhaps TRBD2 (6 bases). The CDR3 loop spans 15 amino acids. The V and J ends lost 3 bases and 0 bases respectively, with 9 bases between them. Per germline, CDR1 SGHAT and CDR2 FQNNGV. CDR3 in DNA: TGTGCCAGCAGCTTCGGGGGAAGCTCCTACAATGAGCAGTTCTTC. The encoded protein is CASSFGGSSYNEQFF.

This sequence joins TRBV7-9 and TRBJ2-7, with 9 positions matching TRBD1. The CDR3 extends over 13 amino acids. J was trimmed by 5 bases and V by 6 bases; bases with no gene match: 5. CDR1 and CDR2 (germline): SEHNR, FQNEAQ (reference sequence). In DNA form, the CDR3 reads TGTGCCAGCAGTCGGGACAGGGAGAACGAGCAGTACTTC. Amino acids: CASSRDRENEQYF.

This chain connects TRBV9 to TRBJ2-1; unclear D gene. Germline V lookup: CDR1 SGDLS, CDR2 YYNGEE. The CDR3 contains 13 residues. Trimming stripped 4 bases from V and 12 bases from J, with 17 bases between. Here the CDR3 DNA reads TGTGCCAGCAGCCCGCTAAGCCCCCTAGGGCAGTTCTTC. Encoded protein: CASSPLSPLGQFF.

The V call is TRBV25-1, the J call TRBJ2-7, with D possibly TRBD1 on 6 matching bases. Trimming cost V 5 bases and J 2 bases, with 10 bases left between them. The germline V gene encodes CDR1 MGHDK and CDR2 SYGVNS. This CDR3 comprises 13 residues. This CDR3 reads CASSRPGAYEQYF. The CDR3, as DNA: TGTGCCAGCAGTAGGCCAGGGGCCTACGAGCAGTACTTC.

This clone was seen only a few times. V is TRBV7-9 and J is TRBJ2-7; D is perhaps TRBD1 (7 bases). The CDR3 totals 15 residues. V dropped 5 bases and J dropped 6 bases, with 20 bases sitting between them. Germline CDR1 is SEHNR and CDR2 is FQNEAQ (reference sequence). The CDR3, as DNA: TGTGCCAGCAGCCACAGGGGAGGAGGCACTACCGAGCAGTACTTC. Translating gives CASSHRGGGTTEQYF.

The J gene is TRBJ1-5, the V gene TRBV19, with D possibly matching TRBD1 (6 bases). Germline-derived CDR1 and CDR2 are LNHDA and SQIVND (reference sequence). This CDR3 region has 14 residues. V dropped 7 bases and J dropped 0 bases, with 10 bases sitting between them. The CDR3 here is CASIAGDSNQPQHF. The CDR3 nucleotides are TGTGCCAGTATAGCAGGGGATAGCAATCAGCCCCAGCATTTT.

The chain employs TRBV28 and TRBJ1-1, with D hard to call. Germline V lookup: CDR1 MDHEN, CDR2 SYDVKM. Trimming took off 3 bases at V and 10 bases at J, with 24 bases between the two ends. The CDR3 sequence is 16 residues long. The CDR3 is CASSFEYGLELGLAFF. The CDR3 region has the DNA TGTGCCAGCAGTTTCGAATACGGACTGGAATTGGGGTTAGCTTTCTTT.

This clone was detected only a few times. The chain recombines TRBV10-3 with TRBJ2-5; D gene ambiguous. The CDR3 contains 14 residues. With 5 bases removed from V and 4 bases from J, the gap between germline ends came to 14 bases. CDR1 is ENHRY, CDR2 SYGVKD, per germline. The CDR3 spells CAISMAGSPETQYF. The CDR3 nucleotides read TGTGCCATCAGTATGGCAGGAAGTCCAGAGACCCAGTACTTC.

The chain recombines TRBV9 with TRBJ1-1; D perhaps matches TRBD1 (5 bases). V was shortened by 0 bases and J by 3 bases, with 9 bases between the two germline ends. Germline CDR1 is SGDLS and CDR2 is YYNGEE. CDR3 length equals 14 residues. The CDR3: CASSVGGPDTEAFF. The CDR3 nucleotides are TGTGCCAGCAGCGTAGGGGGCCCTGACACTGAAGCTTTCTTT.

The chain has TRBV19 and TRBJ2-5; D not resolved. Per the germline V gene, CDR1 is LNHDA and CDR2 is SQIVND (reference sequence). V lost 3 bases to trimming and J lost 3 bases, with 8 bases between them. The CDR3 has 13 amino acids. The CDR3 sequence is CASSIGVKETQYF. The CDR3 DNA sequence: TGTGCCAGTAGTATTGGAGTCAAAGAGACCCAGTACTTC. Together with reference TRBV19 and TRBJ2-5, the CDR3 gives the full variable domain: DGGITQSPKYLFRKEGQNVTLSCEQNLNHDAMYWYRQDPGQGLRLIYYSQIVNDFQKGDIAEGYSVSREKKESFPLTVTSAQKNPTAFYLCASSIGVKETQYFGPGTRLLVL.